The 30 T cell receptor beta chains listed next were all sequenced from one sample in a study of shared clonotypes between healthy human individuals. Assay used: immunoSEQ multiplex PCR; TCRdb lists only in-frame clones, some missing. This sample yields 2,100,000 or so clones, of which around 95% are seen a single time; around 0.13% belongs to the top ten. Sample: naive CD4+ T cells sorted from blood. Subset meaning: CD45RA+ positively selected. These receptors all stem from a man aged 18 to 30 in good health.

The DNA for the CDR3 is TGTGCCAGCAGCAATCCGGGACAGGGGAATGAGCAGTTCTTC. Protein product: CASSNPGQGNEQFF. J is TRBJ2-1 and V is TRBV7-6; 10 nucleotides agree with TRBD1. With 5 bases clipped from V and 7 bases from J, the junction kept 5 bases outside the gene matches. This CDR3 is built from 14 residues. The germline CDR1 and CDR2 sequences are SGHVS and FNYEAQ.

V gene TRBV10-1 combines with J gene TRBJ1-5; D gene unclear. CDR1 is WNHNN and CDR2 is SYGVQD in the germline V gene (reference sequence). The CDR3 consists of 13 residues. The V end was cut by 6 bases, the J end by 0 bases, with 6 bases between. The chain's CDR3 is CASRRVSNQPQHF. The CDR3 region has the DNA TGCGCCAGCAGGAGGGTTAGCAATCAGCCCCAGCATTTT.

The chain carries TRBV30 and TRBJ2-1, with 8 bases lining up with TRBD2. The CDR3 totals 15 residues. The V and J ends lost 0 bases and 6 bases, in that order; junction bases with no gene match: 7. Germline CDR1 is GTSNPN and CDR2 is SVGIG (reference sequence). CDR3 region: CAWSVPGGGSNEQFF. DNA for the CDR3: TGTGCCTGGAGTGTACCCGGGGGGGGCAGCAATGAGCAGTTCTTC. The full variable domain, with the rest looked up from reference TRBV30 and TRBJ2-1, is SQTIHQWPATLVQPVGSPLSLECTVEGTSNPNLYWYRQAAGRGLQLLFYSVGIGQISSEVPQNLSASRPQDRQFILSSKKLLLSDSGFYLCAWSVPGGGSNEQFFGPGTRLTVL.

On this clone itself: Other DNA sequences in the same sample also yield this CDR3. V and J are TRBV5-1 and TRBJ2-5, with 15 bases that match TRBD2. The V gene's germline CDR1 is SGHRS and CDR2 YFSETQ. The CDR3 sequence is 16 residues long. Germline trimming cut 4 bases from V and 2 bases from J; bases unmatched to any gene: 3. CDR3 loop: CASSEGLAGGQETQYF. The CDR3 DNA follows: TGCGCCAGCAGCGAGGGACTAGCGGGAGGACAAGAGACCCAGTACTTC.

The rearrangement uses TRBV30 and TRBJ1-2; D is unclear. V was clipped by 5 bases and J by 3 bases, with 16 bases between them. CDR3 length: 14 residues. Germline V gene sequence: CDR1 GTSNPN, CDR2 SVGIG (reference sequence). CDR3 bases: TGTGCCTGGGACCCTCTCGGGGTTGACTATGGCTACACCTTC. Amino acids: CAWDPLGVDYGYTF.

Of note for this clone: In the same sample, other DNA sequences code for this CDR3. The CDR3 bases are TGTGCCAGCAGCTTGGATGGGACGGGAAACACCATATATTTT. It specifies CASSLDGTGNTIYF. The gene calls are TRBV5-4 and TRBJ1-3; D might be TRBD1 (5 bases). The CDR3 length is 14 residues. V dropped 0 bases and J dropped 4 bases, with 8 bases sitting between them. Germline V CDR1 and CDR2: SGHNT, YYREEE (reference sequence).

V is TRBV27 and J is TRBJ2-7; possibly TRBD1 or TRBD2 for D (7 bases each). The CDR3 length is 15 residues. The V end lost 3 bases, the J end lost 4 bases, and 16 bases lay between the germline ends. Germline loops: CDR1 MNHEY, CDR2 SMNVEV (reference sequence). The CDR3 DNA follows: TGTGCCAGCAGTTTGTCGACAGGGAGGGGTTACGAGCAGTACTTC. Protein sequence: CASSLSTGRGYEQYF.

This chain uses TRBV4-1 with TRBJ1-5; D may be TRBD1 (6 bases). Trimming pared 4 bases from V and 6 bases from J, leaving 13 bases between. In germline, CDR1 is MGHRA, CDR2 YSYEKL. This CDR3 spans 14 amino acids. The chain's CDR3 is CASSLTGLVQPQHF. CDR3 nucleotides: TGCGCCAGCAGCCTTACAGGGTTAGTTCAGCCCCAGCATTTT.

The rearrangement links TRBV30 to TRBJ2-5, with TRBD2 matching 8 bases. V lost 5 bases to trimming and J lost 4 bases; unmatched junction nucleotides: 9. The CDR3 consists of 14 residues. Germline loops: CDR1 GTSNPN, CDR2 SVGIG (reference sequence). DNA of the CDR3: TGTGCCTGGGTGAGAGGCGGGAGGATAGAGACCCAGTACTTC. Translation: CAWVRGGRIETQYF.

This sequence joins TRBV29-1 and TRBJ2-1; D may be TRBD1 (5 bases). In germline, CDR1 is SQVTM, CDR2 ANQGSEA. V was shortened by 6 bases and J by 0 bases, with 18 bases between the two germline ends. The CDR3 extends over 16 amino acids. The DNA of the CDR3 is TGCAGCGTGGGGCCCCTGGCGGCGAGCTCCTACAATGAGCAGTTCTTC. It yields the protein CSVGPLAASSYNEQFF.

The rearrangement uses TRBV7-2 and TRBJ2-1; D gene ambiguous. The germline gives CDR1 SGHTA, CDR2 FQGNSA. Deletions cut 4 bases from V and 15 bases from J, with 13 bases between. The CDR3 loop spans 11 amino acids. For the CDR3, the DNA is TGTGCCAGCAGCTCCAATGGAGAACCGTTCTTC. As protein: CASSSNGEPFF.

The J gene is TRBJ2-7, the V gene TRBV6-1, with 8 bases matching TRBD2. CDR1 and CDR2 (germline): MNHNS, SASEGT. This CDR3 has 13 residues. J lost 3 bases, V lost 2 bases, and 0 bases had no gene match. Here the CDR3 DNA reads TGTGCCAGCAGTGAAAGCGGGAGCTACGAGCAGTACTTC. Its translation: CASSESGSYEQYF.

The CDR3 sequence is CASSAQMAGELFF. Written as DNA, the CDR3 is TGTGCCAGTAGTGCTCAGATGGCCGGGGAGCTGTTTTTT. The rearrangement uses TRBV19 and TRBJ2-2; no firm D call. The V gene's germline CDR1 is LNHDA and CDR2 SQIVND (reference sequence). The V gene lost 5 bases and the J gene lost 6 bases, with 10 bases spanning the gap. This CDR3 has 13 amino acids.

The chain couples TRBV7-8 to TRBJ2-7; D is unclear. CDR3 length equals 13 residues. Per germline, CDR1 SGHVS and CDR2 FQNEAQ. Trimming pared 7 bases from V and 6 bases from J, leaving 16 bases between. This CDR3 is CASTLSEIGEQYF. The CDR3 bases are TGTGCCAGCACCCTATCCGAGATTGGCGAGCAGTACTTC.

Comments on this clone: Other DNA sequences within the sample encode an identical CDR3. The chain combines TRBV18 with TRBJ1-5; D gene unclear. Trimming left V 2 bases short and J 2 bases short, with 4 bases between. The germline V gene encodes CDR1 KGHSH and CDR2 LQKENI. The CDR3 is 13 amino acids. CDR3 in amino acids: CASSPSRNQPQHF. CDR3 bases: TGTGCCAGCTCACCAAGCCGCAATCAGCCCCAGCATTTT.

This chain connects TRBV7-3 to TRBJ2-1; D call uncertain. In germline, CDR1 is SGHTA, CDR2 FQGTGA. V was trimmed by 5 bases and J by 6 bases, leaving 8 bases between them. The CDR3 spans 12 residues. This chain's CDR3 is CASSRNSNEQFF. CDR3 coding DNA: TGTGCCAGCAGCCGAAATAGCAATGAGCAGTTCTTC.

The chain links TRBV4-3 to TRBJ2-3; 10 bases are a match to TRBD2. The CDR3 length is 16 residues. After removal of 4 bases from V and 1 base from J, the junction contained 5 bases not matched to a gene. The V gene's germline CDR1 is LGHNA and CDR2 YSLEER. As DNA, the CDR3 is TGCGCCAGCAGCCCTCTAGCGGGAGACCGCACAGATACGCAGTATTTT. It encodes CASSPLAGDRTDTQYF.

The gene calls are TRBV2 and TRBJ2-2; D ambiguous. V was pared by 7 bases and J by 5 bases, with 11 bases between. CDR1 is SNHLY and CDR2 is FYNNEI in the germline V gene. The CDR3 covers 13 residues. Here the CDR3 DNA reads TGTGCCAGCAAGCGTTTTGAGACCGGGGAGCTGTTTTTT. Translation: CASKRFETGELFF.

V usage is TRBV29-1 and J usage is TRBJ1-1, with D possibly being TRBD1 (6 bases). The V end lost 5 bases, the J end lost 5 bases, and 15 bases lay between the germline ends. The CDR3 runs to 13 residues. CDR1 SQVTM and CDR2 ANQGSEA come from the germline V gene. CDR3 residues: CSVPGQRGTEAFF. The DNA for the CDR3 is TGCAGCGTTCCAGGACAGAGAGGAACTGAAGCTTTCTTT. Combining the CDR3 with reference TRBV29-1 and TRBJ1-1 gives the whole variable domain SAVISQKPSRDICQRGTSLTIQCQVDSQVTMMFWYRQQPGQSLTLIATANQGSEATYESGFVIDKFPISRPNLTFSTLTVSNMSPEDSSIYLCSVPGQRGTEAFFGQGTRLTVV.

With regard to this clone: Other DNA sequences in the same sample also yield this CDR3. The chain links TRBV19 to TRBJ2-7; D is undetermined. Germline CDR1 reads LNHDA; CDR2 reads SQIVND (reference sequence). V was pared by 1 base and J by 1 base, with 5 bases between. This CDR3 is built from 13 residues. CDR3 amino acids: CASSIGESYEQYF. In DNA form, the CDR3 reads TGTGCCAGTAGTATAGGAGAGTCCTACGAGCAGTACTTC.

Turning to this clone: The sample carries other DNA sequences with the same CDR3. V and J are TRBV11-1 and TRBJ2-7, with TRBD1 matching 7 bases. The CDR3 sequence is 14 residues long. Looked up from germline, CDR1 is SGHAT and CDR2 is FQDESV (reference sequence). The V and J ends lost 5 bases and 0 bases, in that order; junction bases with no gene match: 4. CDR3 sequence (DNA): TGTGCCAGCAGCCTTGGGACAGCCTCCTACGAGCAGTACTTC. This codes for CASSLGTASYEQYF.

V is TRBV6-5 and J is TRBJ1-2; possibly TRBD1 for D (5 bases). The germline V gene has CDR1 MNHEY and CDR2 SVGAGI. The CDR3 extends over 16 amino acids. Trimming removed 0 bases at V and 6 bases at J, with 17 bases between. CDR3 residues: CASSYSRNRRADGYTF. CDR3 DNA: TGTGCCAGCAGTTACTCGAGAAATCGCAGGGCGGATGGCTACACCTTC.

V gene TRBV7-2 combines with J gene TRBJ1-6; D uncertain. Germline-derived CDR1 and CDR2 are SGHTA and FQGNSA. This CDR3 is 15 amino acids long. The V gene lost 4 bases and the J gene lost 2 bases, with 9 bases spanning the gap. In DNA, the CDR3 is TGTGCCAGCAGCTCCAATAGGGCCTATAATTCACCCCTCCACTTT. It encodes CASSSNRAYNSPLHF.

The CDR3 region is CASSTGQAYNSPLHF. The CDR3, as DNA: TGCGCCAGCAGCACGGGACAGGCCTATAATTCACCCCTCCACTTT. This chain links TRBV5-1 with TRBJ1-6; 8 bases are a match to TRBD1. This CDR3 spans 15 amino acids. With V trimmed by 4 bases and J by 2 bases, 2 bases remained unmatched. In germline, CDR1 is SGHRS, CDR2 YFSETQ.

The V call is TRBV5-4, the J call TRBJ1-4; D remains ambiguous. The CDR3 sequence is 14 residues long. The V end lost 6 bases, the J end lost 5 bases, and 14 bases lay between the germline ends. Germline V lookup: CDR1 SGHNT, CDR2 YYREEE (reference sequence). The CDR3: CASTTGVQNEKLFF. The CDR3 DNA sequence: TGTGCCAGCACCACCGGGGTGCAGAATGAAAAACTGTTTTTT.

V gene TRBV2 combines with J gene TRBJ1-1; no clear D. This CDR3 is built from 17 residues. Germline CDR1 SNHLY, CDR2 FYNNEI. Trimming shortened V by 3 bases and J by 3 bases, and 20 bases separated the two germline ends. This chain's CDR3 is CASSDPGTLFTHTEAFF. The CDR3 DNA reads TGTGCCAGCAGTGATCCAGGAACTCTATTTACCCACACTGAAGCTTTCTTT.

V usage is TRBV4-3 and J usage is TRBJ1-2; D is perhaps TRBD1 (6 bases). Germline V gene lookup returns CDR1 LGHNA and CDR2 YSLEER. This CDR3 has 15 amino acids. Trimming removed 0 bases at V and 7 bases at J, with 15 bases between. The CDR3 is CASSQDLGGQGGYTF. CDR3 sequence (DNA): TGCGCCAGCAGCCAAGATTTGGGGGGGCAGGGTGGCTACACCTTC.

Concerning this clone itself: The sample has other DNA sequences that encode this CDR3 too. The genes are TRBV27 and TRBJ1-5, with D uncertain. The V gene lost 2 bases and the J gene lost 2 bases, with 7 bases spanning the gap. From germline, CDR1 is MNHEY and CDR2 SMNVEV (reference sequence). This CDR3 is built from 14 residues. CDR3 amino acids: CASSLSGGNQPQHF. The CDR3 DNA is TGTGCCAGCAGTTTAAGTGGAGGCAATCAGCCCCAGCATTTT.

The V gene is TRBV5-5, the J gene TRBJ2-7; weak D call: TRBD1 (6 bases). V dropped 0 bases and J dropped 0 bases, with 7 bases sitting between them. The CDR3 contains 14 residues. Germline loops: CDR1 SGHKS, CDR2 YYEKEE (reference sequence). As DNA, the CDR3 is TGTGCCAGCAGCTTGGACAGGGCCTCCTACGAGCAGTACTTC. It encodes CASSLDRASYEQYF.

A word on this clone: Other DNA sequences in the sample encode the same CDR3. The chain combines TRBV2 with TRBJ1-1; D gene unclear. This CDR3 has 13 amino acids. The germline gives CDR1 SNHLY, CDR2 FYNNEI. Trimming removed 4 bases at V and 1 base at J, with 7 bases between. CDR3 bases: TGTGCCAGCAGTGGTCAGCGGAACACTGAAGCTTTCTTT. It is translated as CASSGQRNTEAFF.